This T cell receptor (beta chain) was sequenced in a study of T cells in Graves' hyperthyroidism and ophthalmopathy. Amplification of TCR beta CDR3 regions was performed using RNA transcripts as template. Carried out on the TCR CDR3, a first-round RT-PCR used the HTBI primer set. MiXCR was run by TCRdb on the multiplex PCR reads, yielding one entry per CDR3 protein. In the table there are a few hundred thousand distinct CDR3 sequences, roughly 18% of which are singletons. CDR3 length: 15 residues. V dropped 3 bases and J dropped 5 bases, with 16 bases sitting between them. From germline, CDR1 is SGDLS and CDR2 YYNGEE.

The source of this sequence is a woman aged 45 to 65 with Graves' hyperthyroidism. Material: blood. The rearrangement links TRBV9 to TRBJ2-3; the D gene is possibly TRBD1 (6 bases). This chain's CDR3 is CASSDNRVSQDTQYF. DNA of the CDR3: TGTGCCAGCAGCGATAACAGGGTCTCACAAGATACGCAGTATTTT.